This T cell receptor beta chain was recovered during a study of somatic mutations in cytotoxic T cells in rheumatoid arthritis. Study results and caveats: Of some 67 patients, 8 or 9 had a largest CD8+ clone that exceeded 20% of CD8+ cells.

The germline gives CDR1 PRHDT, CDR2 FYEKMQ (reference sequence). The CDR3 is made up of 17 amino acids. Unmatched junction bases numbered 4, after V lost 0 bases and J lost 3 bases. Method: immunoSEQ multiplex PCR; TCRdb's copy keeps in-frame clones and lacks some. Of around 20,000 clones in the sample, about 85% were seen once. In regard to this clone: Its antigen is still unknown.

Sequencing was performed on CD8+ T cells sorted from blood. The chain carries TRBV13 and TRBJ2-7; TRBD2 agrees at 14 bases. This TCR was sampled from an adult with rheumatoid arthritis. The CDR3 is CASSLGLGTSGSYEQYF. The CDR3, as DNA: TGTGCCAGCAGCTTAGGCCTCGGGACTAGCGGGAGCTACGAGCAGTACTTC. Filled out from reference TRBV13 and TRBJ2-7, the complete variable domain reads AAGVIQSPRHLIKEKRETATLKCYPIPRHDTVYWYQQGPGQDPQFLISFYEKMQSDKGSIPDRFSAQQFSDYHSELNMSSLELGDSALYFCASSLGLGTSGSYEQYFGPGTRLTVT.